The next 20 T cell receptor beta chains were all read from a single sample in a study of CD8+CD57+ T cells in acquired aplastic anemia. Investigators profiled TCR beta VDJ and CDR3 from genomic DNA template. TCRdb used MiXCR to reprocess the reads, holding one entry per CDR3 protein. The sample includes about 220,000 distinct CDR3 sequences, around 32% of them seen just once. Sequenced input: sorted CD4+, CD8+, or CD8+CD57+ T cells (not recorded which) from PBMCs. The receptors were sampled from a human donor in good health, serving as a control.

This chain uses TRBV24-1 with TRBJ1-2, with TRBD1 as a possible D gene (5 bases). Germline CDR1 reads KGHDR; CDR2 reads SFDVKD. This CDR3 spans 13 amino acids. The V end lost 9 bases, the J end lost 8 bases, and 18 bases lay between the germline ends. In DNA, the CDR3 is TGTGCCACCTCCCGTGGACCGGGGGGAGGCTACACCTTC. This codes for CATSRGPGGGYTF.

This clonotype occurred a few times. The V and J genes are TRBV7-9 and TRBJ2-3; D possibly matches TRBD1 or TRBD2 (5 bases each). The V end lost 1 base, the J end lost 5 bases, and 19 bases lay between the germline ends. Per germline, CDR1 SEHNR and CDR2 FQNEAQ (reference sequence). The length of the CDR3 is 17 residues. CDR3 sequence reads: CASSLVVWGTTEDTQYF. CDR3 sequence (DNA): TGTGCCAGCAGCTTAGTCGTGTGGGGGACCACCGAAGATACGCAGTATTTT.

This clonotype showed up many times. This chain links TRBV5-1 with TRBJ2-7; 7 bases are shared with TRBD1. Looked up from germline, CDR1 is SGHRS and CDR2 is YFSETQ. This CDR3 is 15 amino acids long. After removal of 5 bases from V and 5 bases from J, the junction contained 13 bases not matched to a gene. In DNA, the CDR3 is TGCGCCAGCAGTGTGTTCCAGACAGGGAATAACGAGCAGTACTTC. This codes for CASSVFQTGNNEQYF.

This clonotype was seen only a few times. The CDR3 bases are TGCAGTGCTAGAGATCCCCCAGGGCGAAGCACAGATACGCAGTATTTT. Translated, it gives CSARDPPGRSTDTQYF. V is TRBV20-1 and J is TRBJ2-3, with a possible D match to TRBD1 (5 bases). This CDR3 spans 16 amino acids. V was shortened by 0 bases and J by 0 bases, with 13 bases between the two germline ends. The germline V gene encodes CDR1 DFQATT and CDR2 SNEGSKA (reference sequence).

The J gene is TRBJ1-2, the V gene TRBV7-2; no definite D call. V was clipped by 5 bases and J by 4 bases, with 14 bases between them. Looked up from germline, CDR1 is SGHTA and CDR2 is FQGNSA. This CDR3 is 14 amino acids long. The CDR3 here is CASSTDPTTYGYTF. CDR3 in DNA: TGTGCCAGCAGCACAGACCCGACTACCTATGGCTACACCTTC.

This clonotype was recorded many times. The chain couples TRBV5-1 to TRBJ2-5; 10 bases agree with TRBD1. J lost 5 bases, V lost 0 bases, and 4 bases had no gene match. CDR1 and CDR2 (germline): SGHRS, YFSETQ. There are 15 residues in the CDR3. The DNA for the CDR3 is TGCGCCAGCAGCTTGGGGACAGGGGGGATGGAGACCCAGTACTTC. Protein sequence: CASSLGTGGMETQYF.

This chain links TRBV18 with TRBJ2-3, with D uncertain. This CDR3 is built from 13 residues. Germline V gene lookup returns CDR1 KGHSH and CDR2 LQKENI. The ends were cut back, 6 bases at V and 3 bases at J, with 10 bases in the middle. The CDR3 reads CASSPEFTDTQYF. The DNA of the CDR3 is TGTGCCAGCTCCCCAGAGTTTACAGATACGCAGTATTTT.

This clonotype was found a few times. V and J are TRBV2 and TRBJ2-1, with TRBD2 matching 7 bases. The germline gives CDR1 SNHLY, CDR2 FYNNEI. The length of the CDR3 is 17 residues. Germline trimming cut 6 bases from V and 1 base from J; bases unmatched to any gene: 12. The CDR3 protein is CASSPWYREGSYNEQFF. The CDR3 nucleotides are TGTGCCAGCAGCCCTTGGTATAGGGAGGGGTCCTACAATGAGCAGTTCTTC.

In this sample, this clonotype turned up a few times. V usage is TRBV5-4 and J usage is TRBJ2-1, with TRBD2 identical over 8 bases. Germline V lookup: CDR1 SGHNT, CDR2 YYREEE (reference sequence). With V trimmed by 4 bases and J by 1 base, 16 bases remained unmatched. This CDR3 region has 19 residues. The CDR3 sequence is CASSLAGIGTSASYNEQFF. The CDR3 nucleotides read TGTGCCAGCAGCCTGGCCGGGATCGGGACTAGTGCGTCCTACAATGAGCAGTTCTTC.

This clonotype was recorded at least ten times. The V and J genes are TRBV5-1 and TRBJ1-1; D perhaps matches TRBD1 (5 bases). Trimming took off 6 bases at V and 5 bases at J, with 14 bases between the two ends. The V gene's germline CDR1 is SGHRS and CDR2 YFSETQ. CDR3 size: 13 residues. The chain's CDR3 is CASTTGTETEAFF. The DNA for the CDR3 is TGCGCCAGCACCACCGGGACGGAGACTGAAGCTTTCTTT.

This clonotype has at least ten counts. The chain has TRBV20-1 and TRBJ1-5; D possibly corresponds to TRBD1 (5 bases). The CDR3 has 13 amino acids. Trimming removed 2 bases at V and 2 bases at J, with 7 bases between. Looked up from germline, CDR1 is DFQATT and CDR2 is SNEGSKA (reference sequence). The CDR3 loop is CSARQGGNQPQHF. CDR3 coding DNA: TGCAGTGCTAGACAGGGAGGCAATCAGCCCCAGCATTTT.

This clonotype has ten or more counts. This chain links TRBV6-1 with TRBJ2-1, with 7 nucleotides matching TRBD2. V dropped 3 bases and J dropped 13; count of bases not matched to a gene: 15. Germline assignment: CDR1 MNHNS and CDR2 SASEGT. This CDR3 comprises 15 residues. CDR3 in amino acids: CASSDRQGGAKVQFF. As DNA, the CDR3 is TGTGCCAGCAGTGATCGTCAGGGAGGGGCGAAGGTTCAGTTCTTC.

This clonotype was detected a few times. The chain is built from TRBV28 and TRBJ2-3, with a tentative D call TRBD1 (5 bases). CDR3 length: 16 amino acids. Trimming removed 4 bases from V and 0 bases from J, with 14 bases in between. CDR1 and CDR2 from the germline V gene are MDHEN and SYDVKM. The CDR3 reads CASSSRQYSSTDTQYF. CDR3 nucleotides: TGTGCCAGCAGTTCCCGACAGTATTCTAGCACAGATACGCAGTATTTT.

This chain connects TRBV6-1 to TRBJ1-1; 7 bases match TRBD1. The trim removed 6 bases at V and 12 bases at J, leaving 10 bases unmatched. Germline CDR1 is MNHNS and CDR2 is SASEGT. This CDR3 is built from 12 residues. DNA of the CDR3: TGTGCCAGCAGAGGGGACAGCGGTTGGACTTTCTTT. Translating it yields CASRGDSGWTFF.

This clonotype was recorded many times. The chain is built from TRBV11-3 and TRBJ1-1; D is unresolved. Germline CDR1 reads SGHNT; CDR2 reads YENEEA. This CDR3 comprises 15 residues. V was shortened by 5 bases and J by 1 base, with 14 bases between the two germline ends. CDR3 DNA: TGTGCCAGCAGCCCCCTTACGGCAGCGAACACTGAAGCTTTCTTT. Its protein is CASSPLTAANTEAFF.

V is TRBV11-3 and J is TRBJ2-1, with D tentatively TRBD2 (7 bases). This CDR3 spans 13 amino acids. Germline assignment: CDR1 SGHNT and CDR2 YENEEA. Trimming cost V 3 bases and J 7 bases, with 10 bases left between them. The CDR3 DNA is TGTGCCAGCAGCTTGAGGGGGGGGAATGAGCAGTTCTTC. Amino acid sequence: CASSLRGGNEQFF.

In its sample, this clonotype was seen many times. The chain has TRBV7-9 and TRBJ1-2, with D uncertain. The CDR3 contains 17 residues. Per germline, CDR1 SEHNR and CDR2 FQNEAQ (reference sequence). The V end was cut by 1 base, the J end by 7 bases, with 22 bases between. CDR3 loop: CASSLGRPLTPSGGYTF. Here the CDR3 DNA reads TGTGCCAGCAGCTTAGGCCGACCCCTAACACCCTCGGGTGGCTACACCTTC.

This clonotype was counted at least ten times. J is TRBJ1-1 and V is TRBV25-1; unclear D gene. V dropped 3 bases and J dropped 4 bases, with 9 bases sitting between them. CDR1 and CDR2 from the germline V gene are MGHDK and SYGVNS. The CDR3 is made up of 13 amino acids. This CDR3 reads CASSDLAGTEAFF. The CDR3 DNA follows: TGTGCCAGCAGTGATCTAGCTGGCACTGAAGCTTTCTTT.

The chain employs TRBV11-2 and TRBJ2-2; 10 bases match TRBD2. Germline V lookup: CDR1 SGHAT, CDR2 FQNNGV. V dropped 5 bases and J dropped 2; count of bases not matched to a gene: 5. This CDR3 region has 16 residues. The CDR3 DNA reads TGTGCCAGCAGCCCCGGACTAGCGGACAACACCGGGGAGCTGTTTTTT. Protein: CASSPGLADNTGELFF.

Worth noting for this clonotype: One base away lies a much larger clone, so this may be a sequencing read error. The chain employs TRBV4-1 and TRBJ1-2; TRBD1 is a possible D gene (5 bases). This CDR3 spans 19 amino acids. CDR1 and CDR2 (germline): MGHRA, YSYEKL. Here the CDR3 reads CASGQGDRLAQQPNYGYTF. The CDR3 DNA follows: TGCGCCAGCGGCCAAGGGGACCGTTTGGCACAACAACCTAACTATGGCTACACCTTC.